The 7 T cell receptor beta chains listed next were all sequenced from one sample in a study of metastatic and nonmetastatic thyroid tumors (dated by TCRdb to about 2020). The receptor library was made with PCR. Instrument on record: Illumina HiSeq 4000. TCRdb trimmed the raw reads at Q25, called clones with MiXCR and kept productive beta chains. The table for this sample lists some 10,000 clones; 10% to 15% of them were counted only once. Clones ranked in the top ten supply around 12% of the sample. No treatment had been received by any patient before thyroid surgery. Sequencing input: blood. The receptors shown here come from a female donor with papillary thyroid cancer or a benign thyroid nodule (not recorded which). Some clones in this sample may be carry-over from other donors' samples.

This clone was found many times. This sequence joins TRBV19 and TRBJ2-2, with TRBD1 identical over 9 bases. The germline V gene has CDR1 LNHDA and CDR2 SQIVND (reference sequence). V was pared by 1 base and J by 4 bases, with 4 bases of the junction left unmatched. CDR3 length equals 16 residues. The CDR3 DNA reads TGTGCCAGTAGTATAGGGGGACAGGGAATCACCGGGGAGCTGTTTTTT. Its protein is CASSIGGQGITGELFF.

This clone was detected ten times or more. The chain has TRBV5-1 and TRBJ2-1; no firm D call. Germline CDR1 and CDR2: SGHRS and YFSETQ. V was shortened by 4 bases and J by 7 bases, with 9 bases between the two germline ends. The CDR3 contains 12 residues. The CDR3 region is CASSADSNEQFF. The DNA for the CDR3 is TGCGCCAGCAGCGCGGATTCAAATGAGCAGTTCTTC.

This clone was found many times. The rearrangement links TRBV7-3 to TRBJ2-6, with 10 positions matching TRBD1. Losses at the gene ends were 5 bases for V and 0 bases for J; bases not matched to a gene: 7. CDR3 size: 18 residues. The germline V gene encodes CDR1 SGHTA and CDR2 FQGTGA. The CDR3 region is CASSPGTGVDSGANVLTF. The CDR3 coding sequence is TGTGCCAGCAGCCCAGGGACAGGGGTAGACTCTGGGGCCAACGTCCTGACTTTC.

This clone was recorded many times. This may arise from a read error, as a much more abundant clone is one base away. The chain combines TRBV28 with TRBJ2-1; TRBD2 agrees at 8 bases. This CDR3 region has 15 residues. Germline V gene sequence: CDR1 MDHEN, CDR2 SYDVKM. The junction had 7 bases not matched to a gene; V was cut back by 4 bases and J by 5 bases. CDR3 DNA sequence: TGTGCCAGCAGTTCGCCGGGCGGGGGGAACAATGAGCAGTTCTTC. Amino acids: CASSSPGGGNNEQFF.

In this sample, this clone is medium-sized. The CDR3 loop reads CASGLVGLTEAFF. The CDR3, as DNA: TGTGCTAGTGGTTTGGTTGGTCTCACTGAAGCTTTCTTT. The V and J genes are TRBV12-5 and TRBJ1-1; D remains ambiguous. This CDR3 region has 13 residues. Germline V gene data show CDR1 as LGHNT and CDR2 as FRNRAP. V shed 0 bases and J shed 4 bases, with 6 bases lying between them.

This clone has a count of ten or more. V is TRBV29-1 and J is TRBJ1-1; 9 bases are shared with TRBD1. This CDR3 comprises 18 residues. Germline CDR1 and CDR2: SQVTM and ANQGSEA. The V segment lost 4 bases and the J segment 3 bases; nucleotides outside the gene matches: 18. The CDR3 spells CSVGEDGTGSFRDTEAFF. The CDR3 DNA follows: TGCAGCGTTGGAGAGGACGGGACAGGGTCGTTTAGGGACACTGAAGCTTTCTTT.

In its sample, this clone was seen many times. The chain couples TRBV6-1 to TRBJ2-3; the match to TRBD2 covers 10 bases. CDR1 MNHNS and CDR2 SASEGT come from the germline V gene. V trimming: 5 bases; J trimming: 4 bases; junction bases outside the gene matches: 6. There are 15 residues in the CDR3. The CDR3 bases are TGTGCCAGCAGTCCAGCGGGGGGGAGTTCAGATACGCAGTATTTT. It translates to CASSPAGGSSDTQYF.